A selection of T cell receptor beta chains follows, all from one sample in a study of cytomegalovirus exposure and HLA in healthy donors. The table came from immunoSEQ multiplex PCR; TCRdb's copy has only in-frame clones and leaves some out. The repertoire includes 150,000 to 200,000 clones, about 75% of them detected once, and around 2.1% sits in the top ten. The sequenced material came from PBMCs. The receptors were sampled from a female donor in good health and CMV-seronegative. Both conserved end residues are part of each CDR3. A D gene is named only where the DNA matches it firmly. Size tells how often a clone was seen (once, few, many) or the class of an expanded clone, and some rows leave it out.

TRBV6-1	TRBJ1-1	-	-	CASSDLWGANTEAFF	TGTGCCAGCAGTGATCTATGGGGAGCGAACACTGAAGCTTTCTTT
TRBV25-1	TRBJ1-2	-	-	CASSAQGGVLHYGYTF	TGTGCCAGCAGTGCCCAAGGGGGAGTCTTACACTATGGCTACACCTTC
TRBV6-5	TRBJ2-7	-	-	CASRKSGTGHYEQYF	TGTGCCAGCAGAAAATCCGGGACGGGACACTACGAGCAGTACTTC
TRBV5-1	TRBJ2-7	-	-	CASSLEQGSSYEQYF	TGCGCCAGCAGCTTGGAACAGGGCAGCTCCTACGAGCAGTACTTC
TRBV7-9	TRBJ2-3	-	-	CASSQQGTSTDTQYF	TGTGCCAGCAGCCAACAGGGGACTAGCACAGATACGCAGTATTTT
TRBV7-9	TRBJ2-1	TRBD2	once	CASRPTSGTYNEQFF	TGTGCCAGCAGGCCGACTAGCGGGACCTACAATGAGCAGTTCTTC
TRBV7-9	TRBJ1-1	-	-	CASSLSGTEAFF	TGTGCCAGCAGCTTATCGGGGACTGAAGCTTTCTTT
TRBV6-5	TRBJ1-1	TRBD1	few	CASRGQGRGTEAFF	TGTGCCAGCAGGGGACAGGGGAGGGGCACTGAAGCTTTCTTT
TRBV7-9	TRBJ2-2	-	-	CASSLDDSSKHIGELFF	TGTGCCAGCAGCTTAGACGACTCCTCGAAGCATATCGGGGAGCTGTTTTTT
TRBV6-6	TRBJ1-4	-	-	CASSGGGEKLFF	TGTGCCAGCAGTGGGGGCGGAGAAAAACTGTTTTTT
TRBV18	TRBJ2-1	TRBD2	once	CASSPLTSGNNEQFF	TGTGCCAGCTCACCTCTAACTAGCGGGAACAATGAGCAGTTCTTC
TRBV30	TRBJ2-2	TRBD2	-	CAWSLASGGVNTGELFF	TGTGCCTGGAGTCTCGCTAGCGGGGGCGTAAACACCGGGGAGCTGTTTTTT
TRBV5-1	TRBJ1-1	-	-	CASSLEGQRAFF	TGCGCCAGCAGCTTGGAGGGACAAAGAGCTTTCTTT
TRBV30	TRBJ2-7	-	-	CAWSDGDTYEQYF	TGTGCCTGGAGTGATGGGGACACCTACGAGCAGTACTTC
TRBV18	TRBJ1-5	-	-	CASSLTGPSNQPQHF	TGTGCCAGCTCACTAACAGGCCCAAGTAATCAGCCCCAGCATTTT
TRBV6-5	TRBJ2-7	TRBD2	few	CASRNLAGVPHEQYF	TGTGCCAGCAGGAACCTAGCGGGAGTCCCTCACGAGCAGTACTTC
TRBV11-2	TRBJ1-1	-	-	CASSLGLRGGTEAFF	TGTGCCAGCAGCTTAGGATTGCGGGGGGGGACTGAAGCTTTCTTT